The clone carrying this T cell receptor beta chain was seen more than once but under ten times. Its antigen remains unidentified. The data were taken from a study of CD8+ T cells in alopecia areata. Study at large: Oral tofacitinib (5 to 10 mg twice daily) was administered to treated patients.

The CDR3 contains 11 residues. The V gene lost 10 bases and the J gene lost 3 bases, with 7 bases spanning the gap. Germline CDR1 reads LNHDA; CDR2 reads SQIVND (reference sequence). This sample's treatment: oral pan-JAK inhibitor, 5-10 mg twice daily. From PBMCs, CD4+ and CD8+ T cells were sorted. RNA was isolated and reverse transcribed to cDNA, the sequencing template. Only in-frame clones appear in the TCRdb table, and some are missing; sequencing was by immunoSEQ multiplex PCR. This table has roughly 250,000 clones, around three fifths appearing once. Findings and caveats of the study: On tofacitinib, scalp clonality and expanded CD8+ clones among top 100 fell significantly. While tofacitinib was given, many expanded lesional clones persisted in scalp and blood.

The TCR was taken from a human donor with alopecia areata. This chain links TRBV19 with TRBJ2-1; no definite D call. Sequences were derived from CD4+ T cells sorted from blood, sampled at week 52, from a patient treated with tofacitinib. CDR3 loop: CATQDYNEQFF. CDR3 bases: TGTGCCACGCAGGACTACAATGAGCAGTTCTTC.